Presented here are 23 T cell receptor beta chains from one specimen sequenced in a study of T cells in Graves' hyperthyroidism and ophthalmopathy. It was RNA transcripts that yielded the amplified TCR beta CDR3 regions. Carried out on the TCR CDR3, a first-round RT-PCR used the HTBI primer set. One entry per CDR3 protein results from TCRdb running MiXCR on the multiplex PCR reads. The sample yields around 340,000 distinct CDR3 sequences, roughly 23% seen once. The sequencing sample was made of blood. These receptor sequences come from a woman in her fifties or sixties with Graves' hyperthyroidism.

This chain joins TRBV14 and TRBJ2-3; D ambiguous. The CDR3 totals 16 residues. V dropped 5 bases and J dropped 0 bases, with 15 bases sitting between them. The germline V gene encodes CDR1 SGHDN and CDR2 FVKESK. The CDR3 DNA follows: TGTGCCAGCAGCTACTCCGGGCGCCCTAGCACAGATACGCAGTATTTT. This encodes CASSYSGRPSTDTQYF.

This chain joins TRBV7-2 and TRBJ1-1; TRBD1 might be the D (5 bases). Germline V lookup: CDR1 SGHTA, CDR2 FQGNSA. The V and J ends lost 7 bases and 1 base respectively, with 13 bases between them. The CDR3 covers 14 residues. The CDR3 spells CASKHGGGNTEAFF. CDR3 DNA sequence: TGTGCCAGCAAGCATGGGGGGGGGAACACTGAAGCTTTCTTT.

The V gene is TRBV6-5, the J gene TRBJ2-1; D call uncertain. V was cut by 6 bases and J by 5 bases, with 5 bases left in between. There are 11 residues in the CDR3. CDR1 is MNHEY, CDR2 SVGAGI, per germline. This chain's CDR3 is CASRENNEQFF. The CDR3, as DNA: TGTGCCAGCAGGGAAAACAATGAGCAGTTCTTC.

This clonotype was picked up many times. This rearrangement joins TRBV20-1 to TRBJ2-7, with D possibly TRBD2 on 6 matching bases. CDR3 size: 13 residues. Germline CDR1 is DFQATT and CDR2 is SNEGSKA (reference sequence). V was trimmed by 3 bases and J by 3 bases, leaving 12 bases between them. As DNA, the CDR3 is TGCAGTGCTAGCGGGGGATCCCTCTACGAGCAGTACTTC. Protein product: CSASGGSLYEQYF.

The sample holds many counts of this clonotype. The chain links TRBV7-2 to TRBJ2-1; D may be TRBD1 or TRBD2 (5 bases each). Germline CDR1 reads SGHTA; CDR2 reads FQGNSA. Trimming removed 1 base at V and 4 bases at J, with 8 bases between. CDR3 length equals 14 residues. This CDR3 is CASSLDWGYNEQFF. CDR3 DNA: TGTGCCAGCAGCTTAGATTGGGGGTACAATGAGCAGTTCTTC.

The V and J genes are TRBV12-3 or TRBV12-4 and TRBJ1-2; D ambiguous. V was pared by 2 bases and J by 4 bases, with 14 bases between. The CDR3 is made up of 15 amino acids. CDR3 in DNA: TGTGCCAGCAGTTTATCGCCTGGATCTACCTATGGCTACACCTTC. It specifies CASSLSPGSTYGYTF.

This clonotype was recorded at least ten times. The chain carries TRBV2 and TRBJ2-2; 7 bases align to TRBD1. V shed 10 bases, J shed 3 bases, and the junction held 8 bases outside the gene matches. The CDR3 length is 14 residues. The germline CDR1 and CDR2 sequences are SNHLY and FYNNEI. This chain's CDR3 is CATNRGGDTGELFF. CDR3 sequence (DNA): TGTGCCACAAACAGGGGTGGCGACACCGGGGAGCTGTTTTTT.

The sample holds many counts of this clonotype. The chain carries TRBV29-1 and TRBJ1-2; possibly TRBD1 for D (6 bases). Germline assignment: CDR1 SQVTM and CDR2 ANQGSEA. Trimming left V 6 bases short and J 4 bases short, with 15 bases between. The CDR3 sequence is 13 residues long. The CDR3 reads CSVEPQGIYGYTF. DNA for the CDR3: TGCAGCGTGGAGCCCCAGGGGATCTATGGCTACACCTTC.

Turning to this clonotype: A junction end diverges from the germline sequence, so it may reflect a read error. The rearrangement links TRBV7-9 to TRBJ1-5; D not resolved. Germline CDR1 SEHNR, CDR2 FQNEAQ (reference sequence). The CDR3 covers 14 residues. Here the CDR3 reads CASSLDGNNQPQHF. CDR3 DNA sequence: TGCGCCAGCAGCTTAGACGGAAATAATCAGCCCCAGCATTTT.

This clonotype was seen at least ten times. This sequence joins TRBV30 and TRBJ2-4; 9 bases map to TRBD1. CDR1 and CDR2 (germline): GTSNPN, SVGIG (reference sequence). CDR3 length: 17 amino acids. V shed 1 base, J shed 3 bases, and the junction held 10 bases outside the gene matches. DNA for the CDR3: TGTGCCTGGAGTGCCCACAGGGGGCGCTTCGACAAAAACATTCAGTACTTC. Translating it yields CAWSAHRGRFDKNIQYF.

This clonotype was detected only a few times. The CDR3 DNA sequence: TGTGCCAGCAGCTTGTTCCCAGGGAGTTCGGCTAATGAAAAACTGTTTTTT. This codes for CASSLFPGSSANEKLFF. The chain combines TRBV7-9 with TRBJ1-4, with D perhaps TRBD1 (5 bases). Germline values: CDR1 SEHNR, CDR2 FQNEAQ (reference sequence). The CDR3 has 17 residues. V lost 3 bases and J 3 bases, leaving 17 bases between the germline ends.

There are many counts of this clonotype. V and J are TRBV12-3 or TRBV12-4 and TRBJ2-7; either TRBD1 or TRBD2 may fit D (5 bases each). CDR3 length equals 12 residues. The V end was cut by 3 bases, the J end by 3 bases, with 6 bases between. The CDR3 DNA reads as TGTGCCAGCAGTTTTGGGGGCTACGAGCAGTACTTC. Residues: CASSFGGYEQYF.

The rearrangement links TRBV6-2 or TRBV6-3 to TRBJ2-7; 7 positions match TRBD1. The CDR3 runs to 12 residues. Germline CDR1 MNHEY, CDR2 SVGEGT. CDR3 in amino acids: CATETGSREQYF. Written as DNA, the CDR3 is TGTGCAACAGAGACAGGGTCGAGGGAGCAGTACTTC.

This clonotype was detected ten times or more. The V gene is TRBV20-1, the J gene TRBJ2-7; TRBD2 is a possible D gene (5 bases). The germline CDR1 and CDR2 sequences are DFQATT and SNEGSKA (reference sequence). V was shortened by 6 bases and J by 0 bases, with 9 bases between the two germline ends. This CDR3 comprises 12 residues. Written as DNA, the CDR3 is TGCAGTGCAGCCGGGGTCTCCTACGAGCAGTACTTC. Translation gives CSAAGVSYEQYF.

This clonotype showed up many times. J is TRBJ2-7 and V is TRBV27; the match to TRBD1 covers 8 bases. CDR1 is MNHEY and CDR2 is SMNVEV in the germline V gene (reference sequence). J was trimmed by 5 bases and V by 6 bases; bases with no gene match: 12. The CDR3 spans 15 residues. CDR3 in amino acids: CASRPRDRWGNEQYF. The CDR3 DNA reads TGTGCCAGCAGACCCCGGGACAGGTGGGGAAACGAGCAGTACTTC.

This chain uses TRBV5-1 with TRBJ2-6; possibly TRBD1 or TRBD2 for D (5 bases each). V was cut by 2 bases and J by 0 bases, with 21 bases left in between. The length of the CDR3 is 20 residues. Germline assignment: CDR1 SGHRS and CDR2 YFSETQ. The CDR3 sequence is CASSFPRERGQSSGANVLTF. In DNA form, the CDR3 reads TGCGCCAGCAGCTTCCCAAGGGAGAGGGGTCAAAGCTCTGGGGCCAACGTCCTGACTTTC.

This clonotype was recorded many times. V and J are TRBV11-1 and TRBJ2-1; TRBD1 agrees at 7 bases. Germline values: CDR1 SGHAT, CDR2 FQDESV (reference sequence). CDR3 size: 15 residues. With V trimmed by 4 bases and J by 5 bases, 8 bases remained unmatched. The CDR3 here is CASSSGQANHNEQFF. The CDR3 bases are TGTGCCAGCAGCTCAGGACAGGCCAACCACAATGAGCAGTTCTTC.

Of note for this clonotype: A much larger clonotype is one base distant, so this may be a read error. V usage is TRBV7-7 and J usage is TRBJ2-7; D ambiguous. Germline-derived CDR1 and CDR2 are SSHAT and FNYEAQ (reference sequence). The CDR3 consists of 12 residues. CDR3 loop: CVSSLSYYEQYF. Written as DNA, the CDR3 is TGTGTTAGCAGCTTATCTTACTACGAGCAGTACTTC.

This clonotype appeared many times. The rearrangement joins TRBV5-1 to TRBJ2-2, with TRBD1 matching over 7 bases. V lost 5 bases, J lost 4 bases, and 8 bases stayed unmatched. This CDR3 is built from 15 residues. The germline gives CDR1 SGHRS, CDR2 YFSETQ. DNA for the CDR3: TGCGCCAGCAGAATGGAACAGGGGTTCACCGGGGAGCTGTTTTTT. It yields the protein CASRMEQGFTGELFF.

This rearrangement joins TRBV11-2 to TRBJ2-7; D gene uncertain. Germline V gene sequence: CDR1 SGHAT, CDR2 FQNNGV. The V and J ends lost 6 bases and 1 base respectively, with 7 bases between them. The CDR3 loop spans 12 amino acids. In DNA form, the CDR3 reads TGTGCCAGCAGAGGTCGTTCCTACGAGCAGTACTTC. This gives the protein CASRGRSYEQYF.

This clonotype has ten or more counts. This chain connects TRBV20-1 to TRBJ2-4; D may be TRBD1 or TRBD2 (5 bases each). Germline assignment: CDR1 DFQATT and CDR2 SNEGSKA (reference sequence). This CDR3 spans 16 amino acids. V was trimmed by 1 base and J by 1 base, leaving 14 bases between them. This CDR3 is CSARAGTILAKNIQYF. In DNA form, the CDR3 reads TGCAGTGCTAGAGCCGGGACCATTTTGGCCAAAAACATTCAGTACTTC.

This clonotype was recorded many times. The CDR3 loop reads CASSLGQGWDEKLFF. The CDR3, as DNA: TGTGCCAGCAGTTTGGGACAGGGCTGGGATGAAAAACTGTTTTTT. The chain recombines TRBV12-3 or TRBV12-4 with TRBJ1-4, with 9 bases fitting TRBD1. CDR3 size: 15 residues. With V trimmed by 3 bases and J by 6 bases, 5 bases remained unmatched.

In its sample, this clonotype was seen many times. V gene TRBV20-1 combines with J gene TRBJ2-5; 9 nucleotides agree with TRBD2. Germline V gene sequence: CDR1 DFQATT, CDR2 SNEGSKA (reference sequence). The CDR3 consists of 16 residues. V shed 3 bases, J shed 1 base, and the junction held 9 bases outside the gene matches. CDR3 region: CSASRGRGGPQETQYF. The CDR3 region has the DNA TGCAGTGCTAGTAGGGGGCGGGGGGGACCCCAAGAGACCCAGTACTTC.